What follows are 26 T cell receptor beta chains derived from one specimen sequenced in a study of cytomegalovirus exposure and HLA in healthy donors. Produced via immunoSEQ multiplex PCR; TCRdb's table is partial and in-frame only. The table lists around 130,000 clones, about 84% of them singletons. Sequenced sample: PBMCs. Receptors were obtained from a woman younger than 45 in good health and CMV-seronegative.

The rearrangement uses TRBV2 and TRBJ2-2; 15 bases fit TRBD2. The CDR3 length is 16 residues. The V gene's germline CDR1 is SNHLY and CDR2 FYNNEI. The V segment lost 8 bases and the J segment 5 bases; nucleotides outside the gene matches: 6. This CDR3 reads CASRRTSGGATGELFF. DNA of the CDR3: TGTGCCAGCCGACGGACTAGCGGGGGGGCGACCGGGGAGCTGTTTTTT.

This chain links TRBV7-8 with TRBJ2-7; maybe TRBD1 (6 bases). From germline, CDR1 is SGHVS and CDR2 FQNEAQ. The length of the CDR3 is 14 residues. V shed 2 bases and J shed 4 bases, with 12 bases lying between them. CDR3 sequence: CASSLNRDKYEQYF. For the CDR3, the DNA is TGTGCCAGCAGCTTAAACCGGGACAAATACGAGCAGTACTTC.

The CDR3 nucleotides read TGTGCCAGCAGCTCCGACAGGGGACAAGGGGATACGCAGTATTTT. Encoded protein: CASSSDRGQGDTQYF. The chain has TRBV7-2 and TRBJ2-3; 8 positions match TRBD1. Looked up from germline, CDR1 is SGHTA and CDR2 is FQGNSA. The CDR3 totals 15 residues. J gave up 6 bases and V 4 bases, and 9 bases lay outside the gene matches. Full variable domain (rest looked up from reference TRBV7-2 and TRBJ2-3): GAGVSQSPSNKVTEKGKDVELRCDPISGHTALYWYRQSLGQGLEFLIYFQGNSAPDKSGLPSDRFSAERTGGSVSTLTIQRTQQEDSAVYLCASSSDRGQGDTQYFGPGTRLTVL.

The chain is built from TRBV4-1 and TRBJ2-5; D might be TRBD2 (5 bases). Deletions cut 4 bases from V and 2 bases from J, with 11 bases between. From germline, CDR1 is MGHRA and CDR2 YSYEKL. The CDR3 is 14 amino acids. The CDR3 here is CASSLGLKQETQYF. CDR3 in DNA: TGCGCCAGCAGCCTCGGACTGAAACAAGAGACCCAGTACTTC.

The chain couples TRBV5-6 to TRBJ2-3; 7 bases line up with TRBD1. Per germline, CDR1 SGHDT and CDR2 YYEEEE. CDR3 length: 17 amino acids. The V segment lost 5 bases and the J segment 5 bases; nucleotides outside the gene matches: 17. The CDR3 spells CASRLWDRYFLRDTQYF. In DNA form, the CDR3 reads TGTGCCAGCAGGTTATGGGACAGATACTTCTTAAGAGATACGCAGTATTTT.

The chain is built from TRBV13 and TRBJ2-3; 11 bases agree with TRBD2. V trimming: 5 bases; J trimming: 6 bases; junction bases outside the gene matches: 13. The CDR3 totals 17 residues. The V gene's germline CDR1 is PRHDT and CDR2 FYEKMQ (reference sequence). The chain's CDR3 is CASSLFGASGGTDTQYF. The DNA for the CDR3 is TGTGCCAGCAGCCTATTCGGGGCTAGCGGGGGGACGGATACGCAGTATTTT.

V and J are TRBV27 and TRBJ1-2, with D perhaps matching TRBD1 (5 bases). This CDR3 is built from 16 residues. Between the trimmed V and J ends, which lost 4 bases and 0 bases, there was a span of 15 bases. Germline V gives CDR1 MNHEY, CDR2 SMNVEV (reference sequence). CDR3: CASSWGGDASNYGYTF. The CDR3 DNA follows: TGTGCCAGCAGTTGGGGGGGGGACGCCTCTAACTATGGCTACACCTTC.

This chain joins TRBV5-6 and TRBJ1-1; TRBD1 matches at 7 bases. V dropped 5 bases and J dropped 1; count of bases not matched to a gene: 5. CDR3 length: 14 amino acids. Germline V gene data show CDR1 as SGHDT and CDR2 as YYEEEE. Here the CDR3 DNA reads TGTGCCAGCAGTCGCAGACAGGGGAACACTGAAGCTTTCTTT. It translates to CASSRRQGNTEAFF.

This chain links TRBV4-2 with TRBJ2-1; a weak D match, TRBD2 (5 bases). The CDR3 extends over 14 amino acids. Between the trimmed V and J ends, which lost 0 bases and 6 bases, there was a span of 9 bases. Germline V gene lookup returns CDR1 LGHNA and CDR2 YNFKEQ. The CDR3 DNA is TGTGCCAGCAGCCAAGAGGGTCTAGCCAATGAGCAGTTCTTC. Protein product: CASSQEGLANEQFF.

The chain joins TRBV7-2 to TRBJ2-1; 7 bases are shared with TRBD2. CDR3 size: 15 residues. CDR1 is SGHTA, CDR2 FQGNSA, per germline. With 5 bases clipped from V and 1 base from J, the junction kept 5 bases outside the gene matches. The CDR3 bases are TGTGCCAGCAGCACCACGGGGGGATCCTACAATGAGCAGTTCTTC. Its translation: CASSTTGGSYNEQFF.

CDR3 sequence: CASGLQAEAFF. In DNA, the CDR3 is TGTGCCAGTGGACTTCAGGCTGAAGCTTTCTTT. The chain links TRBV2 to TRBJ1-1, with D hard to call. The CDR3 is 11 residues long. The germline V gene encodes CDR1 SNHLY and CDR2 FYNNEI. V dropped 9 bases and J dropped 6 bases, with 11 bases sitting between them.

The chain combines TRBV30 with TRBJ1-6; D ambiguous. CDR3 length: 14 residues. Germline V lookup: CDR1 GTSNPN, CDR2 SVGIG (reference sequence). Trimming removed 0 bases at V and 7 bases at J, with 10 bases between. The CDR3 region has the DNA TGTGCCTGGAGTGTACGTACAGAGAATTCACCCCTCCACTTT. Translated, it gives CAWSVRTENSPLHF.

The chain uses TRBV29-1 and TRBJ2-5, with D perhaps matching TRBD1 (5 bases). V was clipped by 7 bases and J by 2 bases, with 11 bases between them. Germline V gene sequence: CDR1 SQVTM, CDR2 ANQGSEA. CDR3 length: 12 amino acids. CDR3 DNA sequence: TGCAGCGCCCGGACATCTCAAGAGACCCAGTACTTC. Its translation: CSARTSQETQYF.

This chain uses TRBV29-1 with TRBJ2-2, with a weak D call TRBD2 (5 bases). The CDR3 sequence is 17 residues long. V was pared by 2 bases and J by 4 bases, with 20 bases between. CDR1 and CDR2 from the germline V gene are SQVTM and ANQGSEA. CDR3 coding DNA: TGCAGCGTTGAAAGAGACAAAGGACTGACGGGCACCGGGGAGCTGTTTTTT. Translation: CSVERDKGLTGTGELFF.

Only a few counts were recorded for this clone. This sequence joins TRBV2 and TRBJ1-6; tentative D call: TRBD1 (5 bases). Germline V gene sequence: CDR1 SNHLY, CDR2 FYNNEI. The CDR3 runs to 14 residues. Between the trimmed V and J ends, which lost 2 bases and 14 bases, there was a span of 16 bases. The CDR3 here is CASSELVGLGALHF. CDR3 bases: TGTGCCAGCAGTGAACTCGTGGGTTTAGGGGCCCTCCACTTT. The full variable domain, completed using reference TRBV2 and TRBJ1-6, is EPEVTQTPSHQVTQMGQEVILRCVPISNHLYFYWYRQILGQKVEFLVSFYNNEISEKSEIFDDQFSVERPDGSNFTLKIRSTKLEDSAMYFCASSELVGLGALHFGNGTRLTVT.

V usage is TRBV5-3 and J usage is TRBJ2-7; maybe TRBD2 (6 bases). TRBV5-3 is recorded as an ORF, its role being uncertain. Trimming removed 5 bases from V and 0 bases from J, with 15 bases in between. The length of the CDR3 is 15 residues. The CDR3 sequence is CARSLGTPSSYEQYF. In DNA, the CDR3 is TGTGCCAGAAGTCTGGGGACTCCTAGCTCCTACGAGCAGTACTTC.

This clone was seen a single time. The rearrangement uses TRBV5-4 and TRBJ1-6; D unresolved. The germline V gene has CDR1 SGHNT and CDR2 YYREEE (reference sequence). V lost 0 bases to trimming and J lost 8 bases, with 12 bases between them. The CDR3 is made up of 15 amino acids. CDR3 sequence reads: CASSLGAPEDSPLHF. For the CDR3, the DNA is TGTGCCAGCAGCTTGGGGGCCCCGGAGGATTCACCCCTCCACTTT.

The rearrangement links TRBV6-4 to TRBJ1-1, with a possible D match to TRBD1 (6 bases). This CDR3 contains 13 residues. Trimming left V 2 bases short and J 11 bases short, with 15 bases between. The germline gives CDR1 MRHNA, CDR2 SNTAGT. In DNA form, the CDR3 reads TGTGCCAGCAGTGACCTCCCCGGGGGGCAGGCTTTCTTT. This codes for CASSDLPGGQAFF.

Concerning this clone: In the same sample, other DNA sequences code for this CDR3. The chain links TRBV5-6 to TRBJ2-2; a possible D gene is TRBD2 (5 bases). V was clipped by 0 bases and J by 5 bases, with 11 bases between them. CDR3 length: 15 amino acids. Germline lookup yields CDR1 SGHDT and CDR2 YYEEEE. CDR3: CASSLAGLGTGELFF. CDR3 nucleotides: TGTGCCAGCAGCTTGGCCGGACTGGGGACCGGGGAGCTGTTTTTT.

The J gene is TRBJ1-1, the V gene TRBV30; D is possibly TRBD1 (6 bases). The CDR3 spans 12 residues. Deletions cut 8 bases from V and 2 bases from J, with 12 bases between. Germline V lookup: CDR1 GTSNPN, CDR2 SVGIG (reference sequence). The CDR3 DNA follows: TGTGCCGGCCGGGGGGCAAACACTGAAGCTTTCTTT. Protein: CAGRGANTEAFF.

The rearrangement links TRBV19 to TRBJ2-2, with TRBD1 as a possible D gene (6 bases). Germline loops: CDR1 LNHDA, CDR2 SQIVND (reference sequence). CDR3 size: 16 residues. Trimming took 3 bases from V and 0 from J, leaving 11 bases between them. The CDR3 nucleotides are TGTGCCAGTAGTATCCCGGACAGATCGAACACCGGGGAGCTGTTTTTT. This gives the protein CASSIPDRSNTGELFF.

The rearrangement uses TRBV5-4 and TRBJ2-1; D is perhaps TRBD2 (6 bases). The CDR3 runs 13 residues. Trimming removed 6 bases at V and 8 bases at J, with 15 bases between. CDR1 and CDR2 from the germline V gene are SGHNT and YYREEE (reference sequence). The DNA for the CDR3 is TGTGCCAGCACCCGGTCGGGGGTCGATGAGCAGTTCTTC. Protein: CASTRSGVDEQFF.

J is TRBJ2-2 and V is TRBV7-2, with a weak D call TRBD2 (5 bases). V was pared by 5 bases and J by 7 bases, with 14 bases between. Germline CDR1 and CDR2: SGHTA and FQGNSA. The CDR3 has 14 residues. Here the CDR3 reads CASSPPGSIGELFF. The DNA of the CDR3 is TGTGCCAGCAGCCCGCCGGGGTCGATCGGGGAGCTGTTTTTT.

The chain carries TRBV30 and TRBJ1-6; TRBD1 is a possible D gene (6 bases). The CDR3 has 14 residues. V shed 3 bases and J shed 9 bases, with 15 bases lying between them. The germline gives CDR1 GTSNPN, CDR2 SVGIG (reference sequence). The CDR3 loop is CAWRTGGAGSPLHF. For the CDR3, the DNA is TGTGCCTGGAGAACTGGGGGCGCCGGTTCACCCCTCCACTTT.

This clone showed up just a few times. The genes are TRBV20-1 and TRBJ1-2; D is ambiguous. The CDR3 totals 11 residues. V lost 3 bases, J lost 6 bases, and 8 bases lay in between. Germline-derived CDR1 and CDR2 are DFQATT and SNEGSKA (reference sequence). DNA of the CDR3: TGCAGTGCTAGGGCCGGGGATGGCTACACCTTC. Encoded protein: CSARAGDGYTF.

This clone was counted between two and nine times. Other DNA sequences in the sample encode the same CDR3. This chain joins TRBV7-2 and TRBJ2-2, with D tentatively TRBD2 (7 bases). Trimming stripped 0 bases from V and 4 bases from J, with 12 bases between. The CDR3 totals 16 residues. CDR1 is SGHTA and CDR2 is FQGNSA in the germline V gene. For the CDR3, the DNA is TGTGCCAGCAGCTTAGCGGGGGGGCAGGGCACCGGGGAGCTGTTTTTT. Protein product: CASSLAGGQGTGELFF.